The clone carrying this T cell receptor beta chain came up a few times. TCRdb reprocessed the 5' RACE reads with MiXCR, giving one entry per CDR3 protein. The table lists hundreds of thousands of distinct CDR3 sequences, about 17% of them singletons. The sample belongs to a study of T cells after yellow fever vaccination. Between the trimmed V and J ends, which lost 6 bases and 2 bases, there was a span of 7 bases. The germline V gene has CDR1 ENHRY and CDR2 SYGVKD. This CDR3 spans 12 amino acids. The receptor was isolated from a man aged 18 to 29 who received the YFV17D yellow fever vaccine. The material was PBMCs, obtained roughly 5 days after the first yellow fever vaccination. The V gene is TRBV10-3, the J gene TRBJ2-5; the D is unclear. This chain's CDR3 is CAIRQEQETQYF. The CDR3, as DNA: TGTGCCATCAGGCAGGAACAAGAGACCCAGTACTTC.